Below, 10 T cell receptor beta chains from the same sample are listed, as sequenced in a study of T cell responses to AZD1222 COVID-19 vaccine. The assay was immunoSEQ multiplex PCR, and TCRdb's table has in-frame clones only and misses some. The table includes around 140,000 clones, 91% detected once. This specimen consisted of peripheral blood, obtained 28 days after the second AZD1222 dose. The source is an adult who received the AZD1222 COVID-19 vaccine.

V usage is TRBV6-5 and J usage is TRBJ1-2; D remains unclear. Trimming took off 7 bases at V and 1 base at J, with 10 bases between the two ends. Per the germline V gene, CDR1 is MNHEY and CDR2 is SVGAGI. CDR3 length equals 13 residues. CDR3 loop: CASKRRNNYGYTF. The CDR3 DNA sequence: TGTGCCAGCAAGCGCAGAAATAACTATGGCTACACCTTC.

The chain is built from TRBV5-1 and TRBJ2-3; D not certain. V was shortened by 0 bases and J by 0 bases, with 11 bases between the two germline ends. This CDR3 region has 16 residues. Germline CDR1 reads SGHRS; CDR2 reads YFSETQ. The CDR3 reads CASSLEGRSSTDTQYF. The CDR3 bases are TGCGCCAGCAGCTTGGAGGGCAGGTCTAGCACAGATACGCAGTATTTT.

This rearrangement joins TRBV6-5 to TRBJ1-1, with D possibly TRBD1 on 6 matching bases. Trimming shortened V by 4 bases and J by 5 bases, and 11 bases separated the two germline ends. CDR3 length: 13 amino acids. CDR1 is MNHEY, CDR2 SVGAGI, per germline. This chain's CDR3 is CASSLQGETEAFF. The CDR3 region has the DNA TGTGCCAGCAGTTTACAGGGAGAAACTGAAGCTTTCTTT.

Comment on this clone: The junction does not match germline at one end; this may be a read error. The chain recombines TRBV5-1 with TRBJ2-5; TRBD1 matches at 11 bases. Germline CDR1 is SGHRS and CDR2 is YFSETQ. CDR3 length equals 16 residues. In DNA form, the CDR3 reads TGCGCCAGCAGCTTAACCGGGACAGGGGGTGGGGAGACCCGGTACTTC. This gives the protein CASSLTGTGGGETRYF. Supplemented by reference TRBV5-1 and TRBJ2-5, the full variable domain reads KAGVTQTPRYLIKTRGQQVTLSCSPISGHRSVSWYQQTPGQGLQFLFEYFSETQRNKGNFPGRFSGRQFSNSRSEMNVSTLELGDSALYLCASSLTGTGGGETRYFGPGTRLLVL.

V and J are TRBV28 and TRBJ1-3; 8 nucleotides line up with TRBD1. Trimming cost V 5 bases and J 1 base; bases outside gene matches: 7. Germline loops: CDR1 MDHEN, CDR2 SYDVKM. The length of the CDR3 is 16 residues. CDR3 in DNA: TGTGCCAGCAGTCCCCCCGACAGGGGATCTGGAAACACCATATATTTT. Protein product: CASSPPDRGSGNTIYF.

V usage is TRBV5-1 and J usage is TRBJ2-7; 10 bases agree with TRBD1. V lost 3 bases and J lost 2; bases outside the gene matches: 5. Germline CDR1 and CDR2: SGHRS and YFSETQ. CDR3 length: 15 amino acids. The DNA of the CDR3 is TGCGCCAGCAGCTCCCGGGACAGGGGACCCTACGAGCAGTACTTC. It yields the protein CASSSRDRGPYEQYF.

This clone showed up just once. V and J are TRBV29-1 and TRBJ1-1; D uncertain. The V gene's germline CDR1 is SQVTM and CDR2 ANQGSEA. This CDR3 comprises 13 residues. The ends were cut back, 6 bases at V and 2 bases at J, with 13 bases in the middle. CDR3 protein: CSVQSPGNTEAFF. The CDR3 nucleotides are TGCAGCGTCCAATCCCCAGGCAACACTGAAGCTTTCTTT.

This clone was observed once. The genes are TRBV18 and TRBJ1-5, with a tentative D call TRBD1 (5 bases). The V gene's germline CDR1 is KGHSH and CDR2 LQKENI. This CDR3 contains 15 residues. V dropped 2 bases and J dropped 3 bases, with 11 bases sitting between them. CDR3 DNA: TGTGCCAGCTCACCAACGGGGGGGGTCAATCAGCCCCAGCATTTT. It encodes CASSPTGGVNQPQHF.

The gene calls are TRBV5-1 and TRBJ2-1, with D uncertain. This CDR3 has 11 amino acids. The germline V gene encodes CDR1 SGHRS and CDR2 YFSETQ. V was shortened by 0 bases and J by 10 bases, with 5 bases between the two germline ends. The CDR3: CASSLAREQFF. In DNA form, the CDR3 reads TGCGCCAGCAGCTTGGCCCGGGAGCAGTTCTTC.

The rearrangement joins TRBV2 to TRBJ2-2, with 7 bases fitting TRBD1. Germline-derived CDR1 and CDR2 are SNHLY and FYNNEI. J was trimmed by 1 base and V by 5 bases; bases with no gene match: 7. The CDR3 length is 16 residues. The CDR3, as DNA: TGTGCCAGCAGTTCCGCTGGGACAGTGAACACCGGGGAGCTGTTTTTT. Translated, it gives CASSSAGTVNTGELFF. Supplemented by reference TRBV2 and TRBJ2-2, the full variable domain reads EPEVTQTPSHQVTQMGQEVILRCVPISNHLYFYWYRQILGQKVEFLVSFYNNEISEKSEIFDDQFSVERPDGSNFTLKIRSTKLEDSAMYFCASSSAGTVNTGELFFGEGSRLTVL.